Below, 4 T cell receptor beta chains from the same sample are listed, as sequenced in a study of blood T cell repertoires in COVID-19. Method: immunoSEQ multiplex PCR; TCRdb's copy keeps in-frame clones and lacks some. Of 400,000 to 550,000 clones in the sample, approximately 90% were seen once. The sequencing input was peripheral blood. Receptor source: a woman in her twenties or thirties with acute or convalescent COVID-19.

V gene TRBV5-1 combines with J gene TRBJ1-5; D unclear. The CDR3 has 14 residues. V shed 0 bases and J shed 3 bases, with 7 bases lying between them. Germline-derived CDR1 and CDR2 are SGHRS and YFSETQ. The CDR3 is CASSLVGPNQPQHF. For the CDR3, the DNA is TGCGCCAGCAGCTTGGTGGGCCCCAATCAGCCCCAGCATTTT.

For this clone: Other DNA sequences from this sample encode an identical CDR3 as well. The chain employs TRBV7-2 and TRBJ1-5; maybe TRBD1 (6 bases). The V end was cut by 2 bases, the J end by 4 bases, with 6 bases between. The CDR3 is made up of 13 amino acids. The germline V gene has CDR1 SGHTA and CDR2 FQGNSA. The DNA for the CDR3 is TGTGCCAGCAGCTTACAGGGGAATCAGCCCCAGCATTTT. It encodes CASSLQGNQPQHF.

The rearrangement joins TRBV7-6 to TRBJ2-5, with a possible D match to TRBD2 (6 bases). The germline V and J ends were trimmed by 5 bases and 5 bases, with 27 bases remaining between them. CDR1 and CDR2 (germline): SGHVS, FNYEAQ. This CDR3 comprises 18 residues. The chain's CDR3 is CASSPRGGGTGSWETQYF. Here the CDR3 DNA reads TGTGCCAGCAGCCCTAGGGGTGGCGGGACGGGGAGTTGGGAGACCCAGTACTTC.

The chain has TRBV4-1 and TRBJ2-1, with a weak D call TRBD2 (5 bases). CDR3 size: 15 residues. CDR1 and CDR2 (germline): MGHRA, YSYEKL. Deletions cut 0 bases from V and 4 bases from J, with 10 bases between. CDR3 DNA sequence: TGCGCCAGCAGCCAAGACGAGGGAACTTACAATGAGCAGTTCTTC. Protein: CASSQDEGTYNEQFF.